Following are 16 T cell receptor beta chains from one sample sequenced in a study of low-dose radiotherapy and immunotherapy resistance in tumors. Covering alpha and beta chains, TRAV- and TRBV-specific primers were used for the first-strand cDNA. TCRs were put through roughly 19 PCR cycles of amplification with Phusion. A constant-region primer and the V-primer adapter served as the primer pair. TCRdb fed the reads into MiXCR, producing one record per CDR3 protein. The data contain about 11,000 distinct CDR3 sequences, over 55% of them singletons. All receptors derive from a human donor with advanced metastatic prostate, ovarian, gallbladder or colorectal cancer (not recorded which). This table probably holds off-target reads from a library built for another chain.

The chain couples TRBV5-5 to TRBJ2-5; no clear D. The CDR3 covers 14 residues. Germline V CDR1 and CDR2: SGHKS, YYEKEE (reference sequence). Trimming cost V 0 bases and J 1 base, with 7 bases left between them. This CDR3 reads CASSLVPVQETQYF. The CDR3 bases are TGTGCCAGCAGCTTGGTTCCCGTCCAAGAGACCCAGTACTTC.

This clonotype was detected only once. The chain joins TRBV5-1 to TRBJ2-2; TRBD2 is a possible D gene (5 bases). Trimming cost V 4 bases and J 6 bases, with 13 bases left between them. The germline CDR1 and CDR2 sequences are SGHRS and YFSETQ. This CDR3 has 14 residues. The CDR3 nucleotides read TGCGCCAGCAGCCCCTTTTTGAGGGCCGGGGAGCTGTTTTTT. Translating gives CASSPFLRAGELFF.

Here the CDR3 reads CASSSRGLYEQYF. CDR3 sequence (DNA): TGTGCCAGCAGTTCGAGGGGGCTCTACGAGCAGTACTTC. The chain has TRBV28 and TRBJ2-7, with 7 nucleotides matching TRBD1. Germline CDR1 reads MDHEN; CDR2 reads SYDVKM. This CDR3 is 13 amino acids long. The junction had 3 bases not matched to a gene; V was cut back by 4 bases and J by 3 bases.

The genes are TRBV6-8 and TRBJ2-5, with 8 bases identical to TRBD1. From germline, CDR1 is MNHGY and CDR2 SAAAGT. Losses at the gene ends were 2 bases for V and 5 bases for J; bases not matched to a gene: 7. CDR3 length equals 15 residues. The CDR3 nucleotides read TGTGCCAGCAGTTACCCGACAGGGGATGGGGAGACCCAGTACTTC. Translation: CASSYPTGDGETQYF.

CDR3 loop: CASSEVAGADYEQYF. The CDR3 DNA follows: TGTGCCAGCAGTGAAGTCGCAGGGGCGGATTACGAGCAGTACTTC. The V gene is TRBV6-2 or TRBV6-3, the J gene TRBJ2-7; tentatively, D is TRBD1 (6 bases). The germline V gene encodes CDR1 MNHEY and CDR2 SVGEGT. V lost 5 bases and J lost 4, with 18 bases in between. The CDR3 loop spans 15 amino acids.

Here the CDR3 reads CASRAVPETYEQYF. Written as DNA, the CDR3 is TGTGCCAGTCGAGCGGTCCCGGAAACCTACGAGCAGTACTTC. The rearrangement uses TRBV27 and TRBJ2-7; possible D gene TRBD2, 5 bases. CDR3 length: 14 residues. Trimming took off 9 bases at V and 2 bases at J, with 17 bases between the two ends. CDR1 is MNHEY, CDR2 SMNVEV, per germline (reference sequence).

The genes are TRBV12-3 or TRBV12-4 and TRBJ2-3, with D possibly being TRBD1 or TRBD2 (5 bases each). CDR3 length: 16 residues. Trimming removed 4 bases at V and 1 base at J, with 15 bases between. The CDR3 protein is CASSYLGTPGTDTQYF. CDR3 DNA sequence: TGTGCCAGCAGTTATCTAGGGACCCCTGGCACAGATACGCAGTATTTT.

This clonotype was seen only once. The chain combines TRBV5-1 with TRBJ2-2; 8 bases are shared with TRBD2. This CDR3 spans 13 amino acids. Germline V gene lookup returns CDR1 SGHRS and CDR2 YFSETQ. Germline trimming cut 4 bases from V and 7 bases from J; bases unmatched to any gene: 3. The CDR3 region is CASSAGTSGELFF. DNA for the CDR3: TGCGCCAGCAGCGCCGGGACTAGCGGGGAGCTGTTTTTT.

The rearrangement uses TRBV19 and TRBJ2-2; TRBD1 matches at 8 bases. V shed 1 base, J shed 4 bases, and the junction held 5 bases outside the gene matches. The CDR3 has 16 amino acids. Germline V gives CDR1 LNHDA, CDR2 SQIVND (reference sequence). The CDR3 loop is CASSIAQGAPTGELFF. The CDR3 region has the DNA TGTGCCAGTAGTATAGCTCAGGGGGCGCCCACCGGGGAGCTGTTTTTT.

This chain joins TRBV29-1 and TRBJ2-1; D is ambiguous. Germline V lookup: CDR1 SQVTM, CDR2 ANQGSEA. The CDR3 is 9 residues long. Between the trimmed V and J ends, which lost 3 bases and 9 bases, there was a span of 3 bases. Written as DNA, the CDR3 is TGCAGCGTTGACGTTGAGCAGTTCTTC. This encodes CSVDVEQFF.

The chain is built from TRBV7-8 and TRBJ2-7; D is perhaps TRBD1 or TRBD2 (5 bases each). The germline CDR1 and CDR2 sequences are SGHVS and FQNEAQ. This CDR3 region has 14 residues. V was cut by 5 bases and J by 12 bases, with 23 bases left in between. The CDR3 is CASSVTRSGTSGYF. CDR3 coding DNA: TGTGCCAGCAGCGTAACCCGGTCCGGGACCTCCGGGTACTTC.

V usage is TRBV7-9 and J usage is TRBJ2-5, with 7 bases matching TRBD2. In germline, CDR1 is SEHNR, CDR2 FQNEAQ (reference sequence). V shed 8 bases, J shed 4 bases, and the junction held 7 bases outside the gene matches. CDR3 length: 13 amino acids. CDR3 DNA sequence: TGTGCCAGCGAGCGGGGATCGGGAGAGACCCAGTACTTC. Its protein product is CASERGSGETQYF.

The CDR3 is CAISYDRDEKLFF. As DNA, the CDR3 is TGTGCCATCAGTTACGACAGGGATGAAAAACTGTTTTTT. The chain joins TRBV10-3 to TRBJ1-4; 7 bases line up with TRBD1. Germline CDR1 reads ENHRY; CDR2 reads SYGVKD. There are 13 residues in the CDR3. The J segment lost 6 bases and the V segment lost 5 bases, leaving 3 bases of the junction unmatched.

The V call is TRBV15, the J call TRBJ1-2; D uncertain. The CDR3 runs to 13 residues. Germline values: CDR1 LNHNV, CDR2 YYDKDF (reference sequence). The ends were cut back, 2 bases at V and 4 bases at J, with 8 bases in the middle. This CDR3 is CATSRNTAYGYTF. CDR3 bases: TGTGCCACCAGCAGAAACACTGCCTATGGCTACACCTTC.

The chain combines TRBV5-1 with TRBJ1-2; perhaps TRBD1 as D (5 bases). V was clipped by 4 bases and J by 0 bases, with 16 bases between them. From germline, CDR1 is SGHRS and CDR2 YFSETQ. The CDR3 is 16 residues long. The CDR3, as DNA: TGCGCCAGCAGCCTCGGGGCCTCGGACACTAACTATGGCTACACCTTC. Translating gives CASSLGASDTNYGYTF.

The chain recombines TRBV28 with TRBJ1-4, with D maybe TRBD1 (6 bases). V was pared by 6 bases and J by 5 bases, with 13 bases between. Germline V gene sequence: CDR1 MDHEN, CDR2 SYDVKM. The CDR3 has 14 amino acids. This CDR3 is CASRGGGRNEKLFF. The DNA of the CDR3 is TGTGCCAGCAGAGGGGGTGGACGGAATGAAAAACTGTTTTTT.